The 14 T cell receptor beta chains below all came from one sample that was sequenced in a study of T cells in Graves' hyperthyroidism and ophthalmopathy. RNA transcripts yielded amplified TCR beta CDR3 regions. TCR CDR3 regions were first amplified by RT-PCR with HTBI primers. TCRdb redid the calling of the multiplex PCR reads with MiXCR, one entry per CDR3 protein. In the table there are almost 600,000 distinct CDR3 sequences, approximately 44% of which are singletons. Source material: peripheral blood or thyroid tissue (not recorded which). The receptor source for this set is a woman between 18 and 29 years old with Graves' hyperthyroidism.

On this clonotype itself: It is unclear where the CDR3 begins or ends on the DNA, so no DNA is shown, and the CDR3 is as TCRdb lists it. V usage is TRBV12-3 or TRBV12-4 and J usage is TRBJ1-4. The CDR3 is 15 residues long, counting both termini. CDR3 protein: CASSLTSGMMKNCFF.

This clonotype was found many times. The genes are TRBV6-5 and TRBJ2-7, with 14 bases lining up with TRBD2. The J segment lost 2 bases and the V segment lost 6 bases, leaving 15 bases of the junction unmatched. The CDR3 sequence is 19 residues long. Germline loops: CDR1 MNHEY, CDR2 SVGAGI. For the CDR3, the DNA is TGTGCCAGCAGCTTGATCCCGGGACTAGCGGGAGAGGATCCCTACGAGCAGTACTTC. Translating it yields CASSLIPGLAGEDPYEQYF.

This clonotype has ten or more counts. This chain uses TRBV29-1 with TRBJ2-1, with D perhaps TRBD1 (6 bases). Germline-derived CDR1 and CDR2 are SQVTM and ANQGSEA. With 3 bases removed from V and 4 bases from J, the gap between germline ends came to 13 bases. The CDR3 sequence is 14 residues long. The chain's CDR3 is CSVDTGNGYNEQFF. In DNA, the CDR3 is TGCAGCGTTGACACAGGGAACGGGTACAATGAGCAGTTCTTC.

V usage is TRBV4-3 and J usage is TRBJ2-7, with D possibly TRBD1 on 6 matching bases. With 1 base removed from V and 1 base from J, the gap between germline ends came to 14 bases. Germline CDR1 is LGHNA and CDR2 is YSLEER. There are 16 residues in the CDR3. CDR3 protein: CASSQGWGRGSYEQYF. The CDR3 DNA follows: TGCGCCAGCAGCCAAGGTTGGGGCAGGGGTTCCTACGAGCAGTACTTC.

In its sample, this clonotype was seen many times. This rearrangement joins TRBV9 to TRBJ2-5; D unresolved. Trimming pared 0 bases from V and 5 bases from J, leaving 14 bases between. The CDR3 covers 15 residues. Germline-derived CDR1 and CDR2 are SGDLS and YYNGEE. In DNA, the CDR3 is TGTGCCAGCAGCGTAGGAGACAACTCCCTCGAGACCCAGTACTTC. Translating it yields CASSVGDNSLETQYF.

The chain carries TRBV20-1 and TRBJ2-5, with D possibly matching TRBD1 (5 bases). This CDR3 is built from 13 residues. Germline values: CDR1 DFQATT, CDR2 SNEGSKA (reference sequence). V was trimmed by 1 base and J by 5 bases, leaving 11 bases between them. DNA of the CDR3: TGCAGTGCTAGAGGGAGAGCAGGGGAGACCCAGTACTTC. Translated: CSARGRAGETQYF.

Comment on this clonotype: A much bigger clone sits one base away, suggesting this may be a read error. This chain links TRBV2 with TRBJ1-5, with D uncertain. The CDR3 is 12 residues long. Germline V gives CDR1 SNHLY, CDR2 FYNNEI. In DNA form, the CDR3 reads TGTGCCGGCAGCAGGTTGGGCCAGCCCCAGCATTTT. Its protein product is CAGSRLGQPQHF.

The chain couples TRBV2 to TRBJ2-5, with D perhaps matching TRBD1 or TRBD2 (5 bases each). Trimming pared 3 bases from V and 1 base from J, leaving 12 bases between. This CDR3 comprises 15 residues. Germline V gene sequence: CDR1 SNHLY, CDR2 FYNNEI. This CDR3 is CASSDPRDVQETQYF. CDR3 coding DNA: TGTGCCAGCAGTGATCCTCGGGACGTCCAAGAGACCCAGTACTTC.

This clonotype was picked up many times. For the CDR3, the DNA is TGTGCCAGCAGTACCGGACGGACCGGCAATCAGCCCCAGCATTTT. Its protein product is CASSTGRTGNQPQHF. This chain uses TRBV6-2 or TRBV6-3 with TRBJ1-5; D not resolved. This CDR3 has 15 amino acids. Trimming took 5 bases from V and 2 from J, leaving 13 bases between them. Germline-derived CDR1 and CDR2 are MNHEY and SVGEGT.

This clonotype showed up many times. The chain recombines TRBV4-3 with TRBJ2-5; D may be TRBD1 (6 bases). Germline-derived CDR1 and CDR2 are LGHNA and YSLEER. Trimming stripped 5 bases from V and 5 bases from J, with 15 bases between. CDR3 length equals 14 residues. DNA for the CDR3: TGCGCCAGCAGCGCCCGCTATAGGGGGGAGACCCAGTACTTC. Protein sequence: CASSARYRGETQYF.

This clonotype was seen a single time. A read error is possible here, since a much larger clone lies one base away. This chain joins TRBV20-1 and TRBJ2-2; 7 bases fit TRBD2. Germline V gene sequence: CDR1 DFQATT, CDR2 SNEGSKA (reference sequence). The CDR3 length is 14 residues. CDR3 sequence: CSAGTSGNTGGLFF. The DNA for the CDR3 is TGCAGTGCTGGGACCAGCGGGAACACCGGGGGGCTGTTTTTT.

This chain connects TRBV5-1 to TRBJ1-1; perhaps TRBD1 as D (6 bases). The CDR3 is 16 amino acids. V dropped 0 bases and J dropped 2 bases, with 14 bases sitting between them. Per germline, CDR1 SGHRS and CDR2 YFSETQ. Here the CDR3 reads CASSLDGDTGNTEAFF. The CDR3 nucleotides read TGCGCCAGCAGCTTGGATGGGGACACTGGAAACACTGAAGCTTTCTTT.

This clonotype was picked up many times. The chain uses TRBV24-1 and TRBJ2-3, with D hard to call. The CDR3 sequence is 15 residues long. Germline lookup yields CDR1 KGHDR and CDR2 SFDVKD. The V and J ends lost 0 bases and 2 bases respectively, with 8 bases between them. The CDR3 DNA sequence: TGTGCCACCAGTGATTTGATCGGGTACACAGATACGCAGTATTTT. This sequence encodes CATSDLIGYTDTQYF.

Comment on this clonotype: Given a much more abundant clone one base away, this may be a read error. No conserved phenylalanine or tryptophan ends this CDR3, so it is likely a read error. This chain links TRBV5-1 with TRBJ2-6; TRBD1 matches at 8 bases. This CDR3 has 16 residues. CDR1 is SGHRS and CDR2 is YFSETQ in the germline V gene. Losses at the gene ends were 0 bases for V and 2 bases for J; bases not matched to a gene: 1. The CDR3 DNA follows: TGCGCCAGCAGCTTGGGGACAGGGACTGGGGCCAACGTCCTGACTCTC. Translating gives CASSLGTGTGANVLTL.